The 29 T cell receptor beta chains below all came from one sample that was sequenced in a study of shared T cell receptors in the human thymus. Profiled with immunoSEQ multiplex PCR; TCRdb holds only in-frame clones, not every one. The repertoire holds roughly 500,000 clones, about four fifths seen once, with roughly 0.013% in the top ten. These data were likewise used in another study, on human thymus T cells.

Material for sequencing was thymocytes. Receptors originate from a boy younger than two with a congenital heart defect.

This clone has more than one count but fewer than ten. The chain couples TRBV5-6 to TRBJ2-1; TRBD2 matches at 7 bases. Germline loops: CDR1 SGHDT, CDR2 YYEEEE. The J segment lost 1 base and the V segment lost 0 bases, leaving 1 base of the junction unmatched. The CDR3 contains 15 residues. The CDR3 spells CASSLELASYNEQFF. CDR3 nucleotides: TGTGCCAGCAGCTTGGAACTAGCGTCCTACAATGAGCAGTTCTTC.

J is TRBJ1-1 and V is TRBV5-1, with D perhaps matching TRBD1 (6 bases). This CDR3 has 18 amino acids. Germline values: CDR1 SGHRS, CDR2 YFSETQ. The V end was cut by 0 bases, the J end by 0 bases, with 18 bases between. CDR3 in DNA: TGCGCCAGCAGCTTGGCCGGACAGCCCAGCGCCATGAACACTGAAGCTTTCTTT. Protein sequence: CASSLAGQPSAMNTEAFF.

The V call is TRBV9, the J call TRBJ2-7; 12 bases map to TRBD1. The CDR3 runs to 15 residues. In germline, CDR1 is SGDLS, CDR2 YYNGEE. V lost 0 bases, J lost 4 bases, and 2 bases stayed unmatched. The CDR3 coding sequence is TGTGCCAGCAGCGTAGCGGGACAGGGGGCGTACGAGCAGTACTTC. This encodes CASSVAGQGAYEQYF.

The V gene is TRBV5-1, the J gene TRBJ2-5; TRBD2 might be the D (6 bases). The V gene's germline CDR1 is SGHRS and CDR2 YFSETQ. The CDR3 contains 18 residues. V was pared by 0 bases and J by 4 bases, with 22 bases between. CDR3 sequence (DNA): TGCGCCAGCAGCTTGGGAGGTTCAACTAGCCGGAGCCCAGAGACCCAGTACTTC. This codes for CASSLGGSTSRSPETQYF. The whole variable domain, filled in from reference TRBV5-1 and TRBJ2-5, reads KAGVTQTPRYLIKTRGQQVTLSCSPISGHRSVSWYQQTPGQGLQFLFEYFSETQRNKGNFPGRFSGRQFSNSRSEMNVSTLELGDSALYLCASSLGGSTSRSPETQYFGPGTRLLVL.

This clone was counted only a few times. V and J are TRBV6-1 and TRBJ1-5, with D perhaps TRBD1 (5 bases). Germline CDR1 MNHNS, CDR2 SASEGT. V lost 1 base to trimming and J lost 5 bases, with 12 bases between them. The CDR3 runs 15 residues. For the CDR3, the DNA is TGTGCCAGCAGTGAAGGTGGGGGGGACTATCAGCCCCAGCATTTT. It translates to CASSEGGGDYQPQHF.

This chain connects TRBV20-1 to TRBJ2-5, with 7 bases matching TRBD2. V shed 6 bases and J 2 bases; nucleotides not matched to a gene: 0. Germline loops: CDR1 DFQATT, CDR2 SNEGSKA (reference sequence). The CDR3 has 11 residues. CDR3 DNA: TGCAGTGCGCGGGAGCAAGAGACCCAGTACTTC. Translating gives CSAREQETQYF.

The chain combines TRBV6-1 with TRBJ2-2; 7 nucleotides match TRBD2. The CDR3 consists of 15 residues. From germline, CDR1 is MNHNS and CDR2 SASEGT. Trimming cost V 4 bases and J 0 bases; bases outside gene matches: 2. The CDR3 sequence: CASSASGANTGELFF. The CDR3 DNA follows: TGTGCCAGCAGTGCTAGCGGAGCGAACACCGGGGAGCTGTTTTTT.

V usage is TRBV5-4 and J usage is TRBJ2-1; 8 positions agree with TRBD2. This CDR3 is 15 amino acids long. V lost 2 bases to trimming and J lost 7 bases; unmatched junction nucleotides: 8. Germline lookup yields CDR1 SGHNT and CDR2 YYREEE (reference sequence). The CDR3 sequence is CASSFKNSGANEQFF. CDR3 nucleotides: TGTGCCAGCAGCTTTAAGAATAGCGGGGCTAATGAGCAGTTCTTC.

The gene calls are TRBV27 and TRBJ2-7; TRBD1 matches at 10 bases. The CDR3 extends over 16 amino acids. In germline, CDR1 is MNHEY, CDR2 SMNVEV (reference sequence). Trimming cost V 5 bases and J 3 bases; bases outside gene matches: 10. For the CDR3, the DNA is TGTGCCAGCAGTCCCCCCGCGGACAGGGGGTACTACGAGCAGTACTTC. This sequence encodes CASSPPADRGYYEQYF.

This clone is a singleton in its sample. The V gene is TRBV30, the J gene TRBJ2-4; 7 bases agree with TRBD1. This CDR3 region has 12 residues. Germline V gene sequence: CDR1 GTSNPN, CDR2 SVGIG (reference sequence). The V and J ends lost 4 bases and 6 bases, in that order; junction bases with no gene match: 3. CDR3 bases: TGTGCCTGGACGGACAGGTCAAACATTCAGTACTTC. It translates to CAWTDRSNIQYF.

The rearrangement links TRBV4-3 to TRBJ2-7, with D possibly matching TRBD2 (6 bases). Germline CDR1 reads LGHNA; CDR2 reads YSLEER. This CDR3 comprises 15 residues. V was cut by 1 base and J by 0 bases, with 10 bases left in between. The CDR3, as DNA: TGCGCCAGCAGCCAAGGGGACTTACCCTCCTACGAGCAGTACTTC. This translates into CASSQGDLPSYEQYF.

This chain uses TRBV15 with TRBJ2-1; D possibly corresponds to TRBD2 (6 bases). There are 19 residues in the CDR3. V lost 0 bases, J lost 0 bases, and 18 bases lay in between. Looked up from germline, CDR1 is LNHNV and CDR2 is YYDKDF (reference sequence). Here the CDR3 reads CATSRDRGGTRISYNEQFF. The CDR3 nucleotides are TGTGCCACCAGCAGAGATCGCGGCGGGACCCGTATCTCCTACAATGAGCAGTTCTTC.

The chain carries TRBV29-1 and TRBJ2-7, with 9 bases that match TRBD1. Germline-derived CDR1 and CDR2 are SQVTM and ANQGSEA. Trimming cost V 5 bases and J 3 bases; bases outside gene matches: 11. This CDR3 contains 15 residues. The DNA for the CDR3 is TGCAGCGTTCGGGACAGGGTCCCCGGGAGCTACGAGCAGTACTTC. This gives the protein CSVRDRVPGSYEQYF.

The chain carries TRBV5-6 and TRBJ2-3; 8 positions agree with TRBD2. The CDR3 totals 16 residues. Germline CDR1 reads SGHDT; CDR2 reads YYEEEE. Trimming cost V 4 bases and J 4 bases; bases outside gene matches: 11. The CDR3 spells CASSPVGLALPDTQYF. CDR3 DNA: TGTGCCAGCAGCCCCGTTGGACTAGCTCTTCCAGATACGCAGTATTTT. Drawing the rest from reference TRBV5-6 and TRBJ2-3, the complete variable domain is DAGVTQSPTHLIKTRGQQVTLRCSPKSGHDTVSWYQQALGQGPQFIFQYYEEEERQRGNFPDRFSGHQFPNYSSELNVNALLLGDSALYLCASSPVGLALPDTQYFGPGTRLTVL.

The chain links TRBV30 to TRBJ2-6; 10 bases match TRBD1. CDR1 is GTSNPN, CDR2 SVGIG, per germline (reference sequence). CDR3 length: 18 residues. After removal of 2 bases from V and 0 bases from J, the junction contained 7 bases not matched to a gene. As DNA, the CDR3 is TGTGCCTGGAGTAGGAGGGACAGGGGCCTCTCTGGGGCCAACGTCCTGACTTTC. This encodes CAWSRRDRGLSGANVLTF.

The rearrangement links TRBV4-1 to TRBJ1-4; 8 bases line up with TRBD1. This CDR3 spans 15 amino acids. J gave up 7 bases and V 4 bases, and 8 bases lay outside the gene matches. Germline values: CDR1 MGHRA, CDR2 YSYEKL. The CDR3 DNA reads TGCGCCAGCAGCCCTCGGACAGGGCCCGGTGAAAAACTGTTTTTT. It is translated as CASSPRTGPGEKLFF.

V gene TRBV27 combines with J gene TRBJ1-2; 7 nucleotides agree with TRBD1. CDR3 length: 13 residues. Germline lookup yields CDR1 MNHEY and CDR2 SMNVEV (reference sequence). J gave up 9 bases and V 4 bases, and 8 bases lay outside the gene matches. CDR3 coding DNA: TGTGCCAGCAGTTCAGGGGGAGCTCTCAGCTACACCTTC. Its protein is CASSSGGALSYTF.

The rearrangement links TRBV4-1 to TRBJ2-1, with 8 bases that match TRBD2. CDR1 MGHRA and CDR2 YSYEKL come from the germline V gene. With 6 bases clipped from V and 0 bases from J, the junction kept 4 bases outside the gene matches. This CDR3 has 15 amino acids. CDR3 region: CASSSGGDSYNEQFF. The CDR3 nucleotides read TGCGCCAGCAGTTCCGGGGGGGACTCCTACAATGAGCAGTTCTTC.

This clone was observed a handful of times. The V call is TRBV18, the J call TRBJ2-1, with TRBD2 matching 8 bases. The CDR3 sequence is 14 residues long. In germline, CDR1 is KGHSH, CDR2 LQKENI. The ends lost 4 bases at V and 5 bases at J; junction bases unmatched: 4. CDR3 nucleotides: TGTGCCAGCTCACGGCGGGAGGCCAACAATGAGCAGTTCTTC. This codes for CASSRREANNEQFF.

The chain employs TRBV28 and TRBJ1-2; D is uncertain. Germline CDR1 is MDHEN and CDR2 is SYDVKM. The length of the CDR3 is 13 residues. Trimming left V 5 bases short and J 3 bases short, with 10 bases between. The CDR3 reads CASSAKQDYGYTF. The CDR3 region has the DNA TGTGCCAGCAGTGCTAAGCAGGACTATGGCTACACCTTC.

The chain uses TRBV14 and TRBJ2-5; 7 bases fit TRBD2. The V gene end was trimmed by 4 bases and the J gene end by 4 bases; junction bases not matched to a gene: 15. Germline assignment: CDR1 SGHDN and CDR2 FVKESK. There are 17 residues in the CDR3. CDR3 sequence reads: CASSPGGLAEGGETQYF. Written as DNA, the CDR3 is TGTGCCAGCAGCCCAGGCGGCCTAGCGGAGGGTGGAGAGACCCAGTACTTC.

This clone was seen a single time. The CDR3, as DNA: TGTGCCAGCAGCCTTATTTCGGGCGGGGGCGCGGGGGGTGAGCAGTTCTTC. It encodes CASSLISGGGAGGEQFF. The chain combines TRBV5-6 with TRBJ2-1, with 8 bases fitting TRBD2. V shed 4 bases and J 9 bases; nucleotides not matched to a gene: 18. In germline, CDR1 is SGHDT, CDR2 YYEEEE. The CDR3 has 17 residues.

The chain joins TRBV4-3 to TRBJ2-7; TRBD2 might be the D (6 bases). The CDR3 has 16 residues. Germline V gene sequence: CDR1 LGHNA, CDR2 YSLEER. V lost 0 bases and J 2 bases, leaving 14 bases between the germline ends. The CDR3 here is CASSQDLTRTTYEQYF. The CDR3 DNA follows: TGCGCCAGCAGCCAAGATCTGACTAGGACCACCTACGAGCAGTACTTC.

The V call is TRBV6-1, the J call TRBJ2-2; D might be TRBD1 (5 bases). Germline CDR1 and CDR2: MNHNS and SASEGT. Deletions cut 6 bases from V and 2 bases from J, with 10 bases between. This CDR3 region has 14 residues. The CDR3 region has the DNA TGTGCCAGCAGATCAAGGGGAAACACCGGGGAGCTGTTTTTT. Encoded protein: CASRSRGNTGELFF.

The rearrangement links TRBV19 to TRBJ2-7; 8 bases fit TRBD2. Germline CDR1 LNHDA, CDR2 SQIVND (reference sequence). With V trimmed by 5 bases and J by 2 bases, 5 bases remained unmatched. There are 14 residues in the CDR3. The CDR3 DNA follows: TGTGCCAGTAGTGTACCGGGACTAGCCTACGAGCAGTACTTC. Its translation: CASSVPGLAYEQYF.

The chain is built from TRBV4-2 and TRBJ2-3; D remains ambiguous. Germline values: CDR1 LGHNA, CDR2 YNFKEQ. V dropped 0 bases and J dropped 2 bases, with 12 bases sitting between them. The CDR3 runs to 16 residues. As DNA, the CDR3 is TGTGCCAGCAGCCAAGATATGGCGAGCGACACAGATACGCAGTATTTT. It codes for CASSQDMASDTDTQYF.

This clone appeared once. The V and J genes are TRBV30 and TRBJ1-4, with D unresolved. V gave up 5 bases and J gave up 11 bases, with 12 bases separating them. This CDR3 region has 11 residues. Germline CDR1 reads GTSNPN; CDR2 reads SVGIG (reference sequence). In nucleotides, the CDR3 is TGTGCCTGGGGACTCGGATCTAAACTGTTTTTT. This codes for CAWGLGSKLFF.

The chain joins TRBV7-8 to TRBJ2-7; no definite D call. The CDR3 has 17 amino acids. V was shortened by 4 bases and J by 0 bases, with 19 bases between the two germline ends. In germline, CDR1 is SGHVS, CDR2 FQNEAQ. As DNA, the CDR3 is TGTGCCAGCAGCTCGCTGGCCTTAGCCCCCCTCTCCTACGAGCAGTACTTC. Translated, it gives CASSSLALAPLSYEQYF.

The CDR3 DNA reads TGCGCCAGCAGCCAAGATATGCTAGCGGGCAGGGACGAGCAGTACTTC. Translating it yields CASSQDMLAGRDEQYF. V and J are TRBV4-3 and TRBJ2-7, with 8 bases that match TRBD2. J gave up 5 bases and V 0 bases, and 9 bases lay outside the gene matches. The CDR3 is 16 amino acids. Germline assignment: CDR1 LGHNA and CDR2 YSLEER.